Listed here are 6 T cell receptor beta chains from one sample, sequenced in a study of T cell repertoires in cytomegalovirus infection. TCRdb itself ran the reads through MiXCR, one entry per CDR3 protein. The table has about 700,000 distinct CDR3 sequences, 33% seen once; the top ten hold 18%. These receptors have no known antigen. The input for sequencing was cultured PBMCs, taken from culture after CMV antigen stimulation. These receptors all come from a human donor in good health (CMV status not recorded). Some clones in this sample may be carry-over from other donors' samples.

The rearrangement joins TRBV2 to TRBJ2-2; D call uncertain. CDR1 and CDR2 (germline): SNHLY, FYNNEI. The CDR3 is made up of 15 amino acids. With 7 bases removed from V and 2 bases from J, the gap between germline ends came to 14 bases. CDR3 nucleotides: TGTGCCAGCAAGGAGTACAGAATAAACACCGGGGAGCTGTTTTTT. Its translation: CASKEYRINTGELFF.

The J gene is TRBJ2-7, the V gene TRBV7-9, with D possibly matching TRBD2 (6 bases). The CDR3 extends over 13 amino acids. Germline-derived CDR1 and CDR2 are SEHNR and FQNEAQ (reference sequence). Trimming shortened V by 7 bases and J by 2 bases, and 12 bases separated the two germline ends. The CDR3 DNA reads as TGTGCCAGCACTAGCGATTTGCCCTACGAGCAGTACTTC. It yields the protein CASTSDLPYEQYF. Drawing the rest from reference TRBV7-9 and TRBJ2-7, the complete variable domain is DTGVSQNPRHKITKRGQNVTFRCDPISEHNRLYWYRQTLGQGPEFLTYFQNEAQLEKSRLLSDRFSAERPKGSFSTLEIQRTEQGDSAMYLCASTSDLPYEQYFGPGTRLTVT.

J is TRBJ2-3 and V is TRBV27; 9 bases match TRBD2. This CDR3 region has 15 residues. Germline V gene lookup returns CDR1 MNHEY and CDR2 SMNVEV (reference sequence). With V trimmed by 6 bases and J by 8 bases, 12 bases remained unmatched. The CDR3 region is CASSPAGGPWSTQYF. The CDR3 DNA reads TGTGCCAGCAGCCCAGCGGGAGGCCCATGGAGTACGCAGTATTTT.

The rearrangement links TRBV20-1 to TRBJ2-7; 12 nucleotides line up with TRBD2. The CDR3 totals 13 residues. The germline V gene has CDR1 DFQATT and CDR2 SNEGSKA (reference sequence). As DNA, the CDR3 is TGCAGTGCTAGAGCCCGCGAGCCTAGCGGGGGGGTAGTC. It encodes CSARAREPSGGVV.

For this clonotype: This clone may be a read error of a much larger clone one base away. The chain couples TRBV7-2 to TRBJ2-7; 10 positions match TRBD1. Germline CDR1 reads SGHTA; CDR2 reads FQGNSA. This CDR3 is built from 15 residues. The trim removed 3 bases at V and 5 bases at J, leaving 7 bases unmatched. The CDR3 protein is CASSFRQGALNEQYF. The DNA of the CDR3 is TGTGCCAGCAGCTTTCGACAGGGGGCTTTGAACGAGCAGTACTTC.

This clonotype was seen a few times. This chain connects TRBV11-3 to TRBJ2-3, with D tentatively TRBD1 (6 bases). Per germline, CDR1 SGHNT and CDR2 YENEEA. The germline V and J ends were trimmed by 5 bases and 3 bases, with 18 bases remaining between them. The CDR3 covers 16 residues. The DNA of the CDR3 is TGTGCCAGCAGCGTCTCTACAGGGATTGGTACAGATACGCAGTATTTT. It yields the protein CASSVSTGIGTDTQYF.